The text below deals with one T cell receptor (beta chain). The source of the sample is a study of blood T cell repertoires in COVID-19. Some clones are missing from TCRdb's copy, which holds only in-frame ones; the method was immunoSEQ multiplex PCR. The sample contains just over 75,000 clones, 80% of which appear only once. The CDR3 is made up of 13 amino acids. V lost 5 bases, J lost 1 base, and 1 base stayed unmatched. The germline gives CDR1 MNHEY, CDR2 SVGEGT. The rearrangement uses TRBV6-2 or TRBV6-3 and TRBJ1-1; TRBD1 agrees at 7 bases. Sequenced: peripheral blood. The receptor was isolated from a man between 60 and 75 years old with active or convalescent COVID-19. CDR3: CASSRQGNTEAFF. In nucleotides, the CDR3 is TGTGCCAGCAGTCGACAGGGGAACACTGAAGCTTTCTTT.